This TCR beta chain was observed in a study of memory CD4+ T cells and cytomegalovirus serostatus. Study-wide results and limits: About 40% of the roughly 150 known CMV-associated TCRbeta sequences appeared in CD4+ memory.

Study processing details: After removing out-of-frame reads, 2 million to 2.5 million distinct TCRbeta sequences remained. Produced via immunoSEQ multiplex PCR; TCRdb's table is partial and in-frame only. The V and J calls and the clone size are those of that table, but D and trimming were determined from the DNA. The data contain nearly 50,000 clones, around 78% of them singletons. About this clone: Its matching antigen is unknown.

Trimming took off 5 bases at V and 0 bases at J, with 11 bases between the two ends. Germline V lookup: CDR1 SGHAT, CDR2 FQNNGV. There are 15 residues in the CDR3. The sort gate was single viable CD3+CD4+CD8-CD45RO+ cells for memory CD4+ T cells. Sequenced material: memory CD4+ T cells from blood. This clonotype was obtained from an adult in good health and CMV-seronegative. The chain joins TRBV11-2 to TRBJ1-3; D gene unclear. The CDR3 DNA reads TGTGCCAGCAGCAGTATCCGGGGCTCTGGAAACACCATATATTTT. It codes for CASSSIRGSGNTIYF.